This record concerns one T cell receptor beta chain sequence. Its antigen is not known. The sample belongs to a study of radiation and T cells in renal cell carcinoma. Data came from immunoSEQ multiplex PCR; TCRdb stores just in-frame clones and leaves some out. The repertoire has 120,000 to 150,000 clones, about 86% of them found once; the top ten carry less than 20%. As for time point: blood 4 weeks post-SBRT, at nephrectomy. Treatment specified: 15 Gy SBRT to primary tumor, nephrectomy 4 weeks later. Nephrectomy followed 15 Gy stereotactic body radiation by 4 weeks. Serial blood draws occurred at baseline and 2 and 4 weeks post-SBRT. Regarding the study as a whole: Without pretreatment biopsies, baseline tumor clonotype presence was undetermined. Top tumor clonotypes rose in blood 2 weeks post-radiation, then contracted.

Per germline, CDR1 LGHNA and CDR2 YNFKEQ. V lost 0 bases to trimming and J lost 2 bases, with 7 bases between them. CDR3 length equals 14 residues. The receptor's source is a woman aged 50 to 60 with renal cell carcinoma. The sequences come from blood, collected from a patient whose treatment included radiotherapy and nephrectomy. The chain links TRBV4-2 to TRBJ1-2, with D uncertain. As DNA, the CDR3 is TGTGCCAGCAGCCAAGATACACAGAACTATGGCTACACCTTC. As protein: CASSQDTQNYGYTF.